The clone carrying this T cell receptor beta chain was found a few times. Between the trimmed V and J ends, which lost 6 bases and 5 bases, there was a span of 14 bases. Germline V CDR1 and CDR2: SQVTM, ANQGSEA. The CDR3 is 12 amino acids. Measured with immunoSEQ multiplex PCR; TCRdb has only the in-frame clones, and not every one. The table shows about 56,000 clones, with roughly 96% occurring only once. This entry belongs to a study of technical replicates of blood from several donors. Sequencing input: PBMCs. V gene TRBV29-1 combines with J gene TRBJ2-7, with a tentative D call TRBD1 (6 bases). The clonotype originates from a human donor in good health. Some clones in this sample may be carry-over from other donors' samples. CDR3 nucleotide sequence: TGCAGCGTCACCGGGACAACCCACGAGCAGTACTTC. Its protein product is CSVTGTTHEQYF.